This paragraph covers one TCR beta chain sequence. The PCR used 60 Vbeta and 13 Jbeta primers. Assay: immunoSEQ multiplex PCR; the TCRdb copy retains only in-frame clones and omits some. The sample includes about 98,000 clones, over 60% seen only once; the top ten take 16%. This record belongs to a study of cytomegalovirus exposure and HLA in healthy donors. The source of this sequence is a man aged 55-75 years in good health and CMV-seropositive. Sequenced: PBMCs.

The chain's CDR3 is CASRDSLTQYF. The CDR3 bases are TGTGCCAGCAGAGACTCCCTTACCCAGTACTTC. This sequence joins TRBV2 and TRBJ2-5; D not certain. The CDR3 consists of 11 residues. V lost 6 bases to trimming and J lost 8 bases, with 10 bases between them. Looked up from germline, CDR1 is SNHLY and CDR2 is FYNNEI.